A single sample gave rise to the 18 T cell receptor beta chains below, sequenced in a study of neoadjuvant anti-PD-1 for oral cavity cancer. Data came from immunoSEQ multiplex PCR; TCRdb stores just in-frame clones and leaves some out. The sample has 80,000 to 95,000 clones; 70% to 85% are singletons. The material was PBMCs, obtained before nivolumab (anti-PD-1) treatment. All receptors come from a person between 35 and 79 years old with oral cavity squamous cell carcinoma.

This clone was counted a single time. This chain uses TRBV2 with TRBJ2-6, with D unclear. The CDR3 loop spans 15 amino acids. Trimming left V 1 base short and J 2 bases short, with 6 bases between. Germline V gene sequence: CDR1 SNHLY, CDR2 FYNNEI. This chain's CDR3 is CASSEGRTGANVLTF. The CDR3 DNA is TGTGCCAGCAGTGAAGGTCGTACTGGGGCCAACGTCCTGACTTTC.

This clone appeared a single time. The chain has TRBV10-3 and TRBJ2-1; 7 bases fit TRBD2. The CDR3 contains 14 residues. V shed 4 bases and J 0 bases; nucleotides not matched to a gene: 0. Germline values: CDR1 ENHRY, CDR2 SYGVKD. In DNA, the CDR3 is TGTGCCATCAGTGGCGGGAGCTCCTACAATGAGCAGTTCTTC. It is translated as CAISGGSSYNEQFF.

CDR3 DNA sequence: TGTGCCAGCAGCCCCCTGTGGGGGGTTAGCAATGAGCAGTTCTTC. Its protein product is CASSPLWGVSNEQFF. This chain joins TRBV11-2 and TRBJ2-1; the D gene is possibly TRBD2 (6 bases). V was clipped by 5 bases and J by 6 bases, with 17 bases between them. CDR1 and CDR2 from the germline V gene are SGHAT and FQNNGV. The CDR3 extends over 15 amino acids.

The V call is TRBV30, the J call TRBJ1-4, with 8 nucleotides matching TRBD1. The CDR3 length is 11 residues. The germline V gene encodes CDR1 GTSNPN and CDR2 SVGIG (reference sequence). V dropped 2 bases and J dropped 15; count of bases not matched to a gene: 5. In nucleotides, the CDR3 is TGTGCCTGGAGTAATACAGGGGGTTTGTTTTTT. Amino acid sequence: CAWSNTGGLFF. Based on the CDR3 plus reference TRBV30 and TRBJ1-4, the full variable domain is SQTIHQWPATLVQPVGSPLSLECTVEGTSNPNLYWYRQAAGRGLQLLFYSVGIGQISSEVPQNLSASRPQDRQFILSSKKLLLSDSGFYLCAWSNTGGLFFGSGTQLSVL.

As DNA, the CDR3 is TGTGCCAGCAGCCCCGGCGGCGGGAGTGGCCACAATGAGCAGTTCTTC. Translation: CASSPGGGSGHNEQFF. J is TRBJ2-1 and V is TRBV7-3, with 7 bases matching TRBD2. CDR1 and CDR2 (germline): SGHTA, FQGTGA. The CDR3 consists of 16 residues. Trimming removed 5 bases from V and 5 bases from J; junction bases left unmatched: 12.

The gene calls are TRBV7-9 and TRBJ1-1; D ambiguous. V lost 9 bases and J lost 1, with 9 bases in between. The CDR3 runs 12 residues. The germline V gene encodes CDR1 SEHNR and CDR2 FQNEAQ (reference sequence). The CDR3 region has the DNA TGTGCCAGTAGGCCAGCGAACACTGAAGCTTTCTTT. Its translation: CASRPANTEAFF.

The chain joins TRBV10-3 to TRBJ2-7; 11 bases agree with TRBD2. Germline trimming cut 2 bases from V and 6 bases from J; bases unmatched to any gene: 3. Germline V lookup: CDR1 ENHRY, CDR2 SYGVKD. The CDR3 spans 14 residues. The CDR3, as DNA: TGTGCCATCAGTGAGGGGCTAGCGGGAGGCGAGCAGTACTTC. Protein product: CAISEGLAGGEQYF.

The DNA for the CDR3 is TGTGCCAGTAGACCTCCATCGGCGGATACGCAGTATTTT. It translates to CASRPPSADTQYF. This chain uses TRBV19 with TRBJ2-3, with D unclear. V dropped 6 bases and J dropped 6 bases, with 13 bases sitting between them. The germline CDR1 and CDR2 sequences are LNHDA and SQIVND (reference sequence). This CDR3 has 13 amino acids.

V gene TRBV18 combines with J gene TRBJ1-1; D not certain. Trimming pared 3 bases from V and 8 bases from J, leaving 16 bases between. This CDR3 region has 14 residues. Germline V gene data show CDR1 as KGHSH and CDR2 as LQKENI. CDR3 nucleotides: TGTGCCAGCTCACCCGTCGGCAACAATCCGGAAGCTTTCTTT. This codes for CASSPVGNNPEAFF.

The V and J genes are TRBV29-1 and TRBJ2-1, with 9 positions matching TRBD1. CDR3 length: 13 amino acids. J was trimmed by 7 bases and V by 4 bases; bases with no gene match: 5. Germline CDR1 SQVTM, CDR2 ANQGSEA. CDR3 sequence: CSVGGTGLNEQFF. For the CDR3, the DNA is TGCAGCGTTGGTGGGACAGGGTTAAATGAGCAGTTCTTC.

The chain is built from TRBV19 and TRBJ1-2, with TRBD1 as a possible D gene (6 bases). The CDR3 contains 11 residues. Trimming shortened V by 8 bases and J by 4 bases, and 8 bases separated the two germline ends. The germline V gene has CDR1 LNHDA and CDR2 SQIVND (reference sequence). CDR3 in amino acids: CASGDIYGYTF. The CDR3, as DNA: TGTGCCAGTGGGGACATCTATGGCTACACCTTC.

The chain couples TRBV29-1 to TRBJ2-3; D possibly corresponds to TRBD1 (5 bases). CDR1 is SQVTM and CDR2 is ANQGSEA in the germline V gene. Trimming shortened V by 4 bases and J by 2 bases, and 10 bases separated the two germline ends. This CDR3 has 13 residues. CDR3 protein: CSVAGRVTDTQYF. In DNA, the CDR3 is TGCAGCGTTGCCGGCAGGGTCACAGATACGCAGTATTTT.

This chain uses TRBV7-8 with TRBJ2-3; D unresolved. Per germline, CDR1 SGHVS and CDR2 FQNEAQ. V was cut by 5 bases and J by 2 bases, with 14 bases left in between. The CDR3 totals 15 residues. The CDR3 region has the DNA TGTGCCAGCAGCCCCGGTTGGGCTACCACAGATACGCAGTATTTT. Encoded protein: CASSPGWATTDTQYF.

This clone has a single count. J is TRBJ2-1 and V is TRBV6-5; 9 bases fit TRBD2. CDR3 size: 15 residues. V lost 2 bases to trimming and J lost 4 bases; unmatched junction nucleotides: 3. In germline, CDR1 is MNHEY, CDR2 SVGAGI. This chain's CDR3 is CASSYGTSLYNEQFF. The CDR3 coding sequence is TGTGCCAGCAGTTACGGGACTAGCCTTTACAATGAGCAGTTCTTC.

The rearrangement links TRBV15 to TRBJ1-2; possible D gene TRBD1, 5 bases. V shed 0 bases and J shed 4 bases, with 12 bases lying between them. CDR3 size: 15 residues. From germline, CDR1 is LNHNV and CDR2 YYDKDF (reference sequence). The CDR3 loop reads CATSRDEGAGYGYTF. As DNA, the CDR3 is TGTGCCACCAGCAGAGATGAAGGGGCGGGCTATGGCTACACCTTC.

The CDR3 DNA reads TGTGCCAGCAGGATGGACGGCTACACTGAAGCTTTCTTT. Protein: CASRMDGYTEAFF. The J gene is TRBJ1-1, the V gene TRBV2, with unresolved D. This CDR3 spans 13 amino acids. V was trimmed by 6 bases and J by 3 bases, leaving 11 bases between them. In germline, CDR1 is SNHLY, CDR2 FYNNEI.

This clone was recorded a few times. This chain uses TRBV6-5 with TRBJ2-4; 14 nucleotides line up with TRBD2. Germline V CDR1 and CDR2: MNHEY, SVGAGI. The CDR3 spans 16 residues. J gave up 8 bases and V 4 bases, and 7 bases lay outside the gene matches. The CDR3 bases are TGTGCCAGCAGTTCCCGACTAGCGGGAGGGAGGGACATTCAGTACTTC. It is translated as CASSSRLAGGRDIQYF.

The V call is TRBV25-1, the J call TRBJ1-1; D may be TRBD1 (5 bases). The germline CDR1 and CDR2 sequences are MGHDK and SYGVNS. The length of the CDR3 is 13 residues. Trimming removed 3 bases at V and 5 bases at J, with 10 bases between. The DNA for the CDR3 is TGTGCCAGCAGTGAGCAGGGATGGACTGAAGCTTTCTTT. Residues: CASSEQGWTEAFF.